Listed below are T cell receptor beta chains from one sample, sequenced in a study of cytomegalovirus exposure and HLA in healthy donors. Some clones are missing from TCRdb's copy, which holds only in-frame ones; the method was immunoSEQ multiplex PCR. The sample lists about 110,000 clones; roughly four fifths were seen once. Sample: PBMCs. The receptors come from a male donor in good health and CMV-seropositive. Both conserved end residues are part of each CDR3. A D gene is named only where the DNA matches it firmly. Clone size is stated in some rows and not others, as once, few, many or a class when expanded.

>TRBJ2-5|few|TRBV25-1|TRBD2
TGTGCCAGCACCACCAGCGGGGGGTCAGAGACCCAGTACTTC
CASTTSGGSETQYF
>TRBJ1-6|.|TRBV11-2|.
TGTGCCAGCACCAGGGGCACTACCTATAATTCACCCCTCCACTTT
CASTRGTTYNSPLHF
>TRBJ2-7|once|TRBV7-2|TRBD2
TGTGCCAGCAGCCCTAGGGGGACTAGCGGGGGGGCCTTCGAGCAGTACTTC
CASSPRGTSGGAFEQYF
>TRBJ2-7|.|TRBV28|TRBD1
TGTGCCAGCCGTAGACAGGGTACCCTCTACGAGCAGTACTTC
CASRRQGTLYEQYF
>TRBJ1-2|.|TRBV29-1|.
TGCAGCGTTGAAGGCCCTTCGGGCAGAGAAGACTATGGCTACCCCTTC
CSVEGPSGREDYGYPF
>TRBJ2-3|.|TRBV19|TRBD1
TGTGCCACCCGTTCCGGGACAGCTACAGATACGCAGTATTTT
CATRSGTATDTQYF
>TRBJ1-2|.|TRBV28|TRBD1
TGTGCCAGCAGTCTCAGGGGGAGCGGCTACACCTTC
CASSLRGSGYTF
>TRBJ2-7|.|TRBV29-1|TRBD1
TGCAGCGTTGGGCAGGGGGCTTGCGAGCAGTACTTC
CSVGQGACEQYF
>TRBJ2-2|.|TRBV5-1|TRBD1
TGCGCCAGCTTCTCGGACAGGGCGAACACCGGGGAGCTGTTTTTT
CASFSDRANTGELFF
>TRBJ2-6|.|TRBV6-5|.
TGTGCCAGCGGGACTGATCGCTCTGGGGCCAACGTCCTGACTTTC
CASGTDRSGANVLTF
>TRBJ2-7|once|TRBV9|TRBD1
TGTGCCAGCAGCGGAGGGGACAGCTCCTACGAGCAGTACTTC
CASSGGDSSYEQYF
>TRBJ2-3|.|TRBV5-1|.
TGCGCCAGCAGCTTGGGGGGGGGCACAGATACGCAGTATTTT
CASSLGGGTDTQYF
>TRBJ2-5|once|TRBV6-6|.
TGTGCCAGCATCCGGGGGAACCAAGAGACCCAGTACTTC
CASIRGNQETQYF
>TRBJ2-2|.|TRBV7-7|TRBD2
TGTGCTAGCAGCTTGACTAGCACCACCGGGGAGCTGTTTTTT
CASSLTSTTGELFF
>TRBJ1-1|.|TRBV4-1|.
TGCGCCAGCAGCCAAGATTTGTGGAGGGATCACTGGGGGAAGGGTTTTAACACTGAAGCTTTCTTT
CASSQDLWRDHWGKGFNTEAFF
>TRBJ2-1|.|TRBV10-1|TRBD2
TGCGCAGACGGGGGAGGGGTCAATGAGCAGTTCTTC
CADGGGVNEQFF
>TRBJ2-5|.|TRBV6-6|TRBD2
TGTGCCAGCAGGTTCTGGGGGGGAGAGACCCAGTACTTC
CASRFWGGETQYF
>TRBJ2-3|.|TRBV30|TRBD1
TGTGCCTGGAGTCGAATCCCGGGACAGGGCGCAGATATGCAGTATTTT
CAWSRIPGQGADMQYF
>TRBJ1-3|.|TRBV7-2|TRBD1
TGTGCCAGCAGTCTCGGACAGGGGCTTGGAAACACCATATATTTT
CASSLGQGLGNTIYF
>TRBJ1-2|.|TRBV19|.
TGTGCCAGTAGTATAGCCGGGAATAACTATGGCTACACCTTC
CASSIAGNNYGYTF
>TRBJ2-7|.|TRBV7-8|TRBD2
TGTGCCAGCAGCTCGGGACTATTCTTTACGTTCGAGCAGTACTTC
CASSSGLFFTFEQYF
>TRBJ2-7|.|TRBV28|TRBD1
TGTGCCAGTATACAGGGGTTCTCCTACGAGCAGTACTTC
CASIQGFSYEQYF
>TRBJ2-3|.|TRBV4-3|TRBD2
TGCGCCAGCAGCCCAAGCGGGGGTTCCACAGATACGCAGTATTTT
CASSPSGGSTDTQYF
>TRBJ1-1|few|TRBV18|TRBD1
TGTGCCAGCTCACCGGCGACAGGGTCGGTGAACACTGAAGCTTTCTTT
CASSPATGSVNTEAFF
>TRBJ2-5|.|TRBV7-2|.
TGTGCCAGCAGCCCTCAGCTAGTTACTCTAGGGACCCAGTACTTC
CASSPQLVTLGTQYF
>TRBJ1-5|.|TRBV7-2|TRBD1
TGTGCCAGCAGCTTAAGGGGACAGGGGCCTTATAGCAATCAGCCCCAGCATTTT
CASSLRGQGPYSNQPQHF
>TRBJ2-5|.|TRBV7-6|TRBD2
TGTGCCAGCAGCTCCGGGCTAGCGGTGTACCAAGAGACCCAGTACTTC
CASSSGLAVYQETQYF
>TRBJ2-2|.|TRBV7-8|TRBD1
TGTGCCAGCAGCCCTATGCCACAATCGATGACAGGGGGCACCGGGGAGCTGTTTTTT
CASSPMPQSMTGGTGELFF
>TRBJ1-3|.|TRBV6-6|TRBD1
TGTGCCAGCACCAGGACAGGGCATGACGGAAACACCATATATTTT
CASTRTGHDGNTIYF
>TRBJ1-2|.|TRBV5-1|TRBD1
TGCGCCAGCAGCTTGGGGGGACAGCGCTATGGCTACACCTTC
CASSLGGQRYGYTF
>TRBJ1-3|.|TRBV5-1|.
TGCGCCAGCAGCTCCTCCGGGTGGAATGGAAACACCATATATTTT
CASSSSGWNGNTIYF
>TRBJ2-2|few|TRBV7-3|TRBD1
TGTGCCAGCAGCTCAGGACAGGGTCACGGGGAGCTGTTTTTT
CASSSGQGHGELFF
>TRBJ1-4|.|TRBV28|TRBD1
TGTGCCAGCAGCCTTCGCAGGGGGTCTAATGAAAAACTGTTTTTT
CASSLRRGSNEKLFF
>TRBJ2-6|.|TRBV2|.
TGTGCCAGCAGTTTCCCTGCTGGGGCCAACGTCCTGACTTTC
CASSFPAGANVLTF
>TRBJ2-1|.|TRBV6-1|.
TGTGCCAGCAGTGAAGCAGGAGCGGAGGGCTACAATGAGCAGTTCTTC
CASSEAGAEGYNEQFF
>TRBJ2-7|.|TRBV18|TRBD1
TGTGCCAGCTCAACCAGTTTGGGACAGGGGATCGACGAGCAGTACTTC
CASSTSLGQGIDEQYF